This section outlines one T cell receptor beta chain sequence together with its context. This sample was included in a study of CD8 T cells in Susac syndrome. The RNA input was about 0.5 to 1 ug, and it was reverse transcribed with random hexamers. Using its own MiXCR run on the immunoSEQ multiplex PCR reads, TCRdb lists one record per CDR3 protein. The sample has 60,000 to 75,000 distinct CDR3 sequences, approximately 95% seen once. Germline V gene lookup returns CDR1 SGHVS and CDR2 FNYEAQ. Trimming cost V 3 bases and J 1 base, with 10 bases left between them. The length of the CDR3 is 15 residues. Sequencing was performed on CD8+ T cells from PBMCs. The TCR originated in a human donor in good health. V usage is TRBV7-6 and J usage is TRBJ1-3, with D tentatively TRBD1 (6 bases). The CDR3, as DNA: TGTGCCAGCAGCTTGTTACAGGGATCTGGAAACACCATATATTTT. Translation: CASSLLQGSGNTIYF.